The entry below describes one T cell receptor (beta chain). Any patient presenting with uncontrolled infection, other autoimmune disease, pregnancy or lactation was left out. RNA transcripts gave rise to amplified TCR beta CDR3 regions. When the TCR CDR3 underwent first-round RT-PCR, the HTBI primer set was used. TCRdb reprocessed the multiplex PCR reads via MiXCR and lists one record per CDR3 protein. The table lists fewer than 850,000 distinct CDR3 sequences, roughly 17% of them singletons, with less than 20% in the top ten. The data stem from a study of T cells in Graves' hyperthyroidism and ophthalmopathy. The overall study: The blood sample was taken at first diagnosis, before treatment began.

The sequence came from a man aged 50-60 years with Graves' hyperthyroidism. Material: blood.

The CDR3 sequence: CASSLRLQETQYF. For the CDR3, the DNA is TGTGCCAGCAGCTTACGGCTTCAAGAGACCCAGTACTTC. The chain carries TRBV7-2 and TRBJ2-5, with unresolved D. The V end lost 2 bases, the J end lost 2 bases, and 6 bases lay between the germline ends. In germline, CDR1 is SGHTA, CDR2 FQGNSA. This CDR3 has 13 residues.